The following is a T cell receptor beta chain sequence with its context. The antigen this receptor binds is unknown. Qualities for individual bases were not recorded, and no much larger clone is one base off. The cohort was made up of 666 healthy bone marrow donors. Cohort members were all nominally healthy when sampled, although unrecorded immune exposures were likely present. The donor was CMV seropositive and was included in the group of 300 or so seropositive cohort members. A peripheral blood sample was collected from each donor, and TCR beta sequencing was performed on peripheral blood mononuclear cells. The Qiagen DNeasy Blood Extraction Kit was used to extract genomic DNA from the blood cell samples. The record originates from a study of cytomegalovirus exposure and HLA in healthy donors (dated by TCRdb to 2017 to 2019). General notes on the study: An earlier analysis of roughly 570 of the donors reported 250 to 350 Gb of sequence data and 90 million to 120 million unique TCR beta sequences obtained from approximately 180 million T cells. Both class I and class II loci were covered by HLA typing, at four-digit resolution. Along with the approximately 700-subject first cohort, a separate validation cohort of roughly 110 different subjects was used. The later analysis used no new phenotypic data to find candidate immune exposures, relying instead on TCR beta sequences and their occurrence across donors. Donor age, sex, ethnicity and CMV serostatus were compiled alongside the repertoire data. A few DR-DQ haplotypes were treated as single units for association and clustering because of strong linkage in the cohort. The study was designed to test whether signatures of past pathogen exposure could be identified by cataloging public T cell receptors. On average, 235,054 unique TCR beta nucleotide sequences were sequenced per donor among 350 to 400 genotyped donors of the cohort, with 15% to 20% of those sequences being non-productive. An earlier analysis of some 500 of the donors used high-throughput TCR beta sequencing to judge whether each TCR beta V gene segment behaved as functional or pseudogenic. To study patterns of TCR occurrence, a later analysis re-analyzed previously published TCR beta repertoires from 666 donors and added high-resolution HLA genotyping. Typing coverage varied by locus: about 620-630 donors for A, B, C, DRB1 and DQB1; roughly 500 for DQA1; approximately 610 for DPA1; 450 to 480 for DPB1. The T cell repertoires of 666 subjects were profiled by immunosequencing and related to cytomegalovirus serostatus. Every repertoire in the discovery cohort had been generated on one and the same sequencing platform. High-throughput TCR immunosequencing, statistical association of individual TCRs with disease status, and machine learning were combined to predict cytomegalovirus infection status. A later genetic analysis used genome-wide SNP genotypes for about 65% of the roughly 700 donors, treating that subset as a discovery cohort. The genetic ancestry cluster associated with self-reported Caucasian donors included about 81% of the roughly 400 genotyped donors. Roughly 300 gigabases of sequencing data and about 92 million unique TCR sequences made up an early release that covered over 550 HLA-typed donors. General findings and caveats noted by the study authors: An earlier analysis of roughly 570 of the donors showed that most TCR beta V segments appeared in productive rearrangements either about 87% or about 30% of the time, which broadly matched IMGT annotations. In a later analysis, the rate of TCR association differed among HLA loci, with DRB1 alleles having the most associated TCRs and HLA-C alleles having the fewest. In vitro tests confirmed that three of the cytomegalovirus-associated TCR beta chains recognize cytomegalovirus antigens. Some IMGT-functional V segments, including TRBV6-2 and TRBV6-3, could not be distinguished by the 87-base-pair reads and were therefore excluded. Because HLA typing was unavailable for some donors at each locus, only the typed subset was used in association tests. A later genetic analysis associated a missense DCLRE1C variant with V-gene and J-gene trimming of TCR beta chains, and an independent cohort replicated the association. Only TCR beta chains were sequenced in this cohort, and the absence of alpha or paired-chain data limited detectable features. A later analysis reported that several top co-occurrence clusters appeared linked to parvovirus B19, influenza, CMV and Epstein-Barr virus. In a later analysis, HLA-associated TCR beta chains showed more clonal expansion and lower generation probabilities than non-associated chains that were equally common. A later analysis found that most CMV-associated TCR beta chains appeared HLA-restricted, with HLA associations seemingly driven largely by CMV exposure. Because counts were too low, 15 to 20 rarely observed V segments, including chromosome 9 orphons, were excluded from the earlier analysis of some 540 of the donors. Compared with the 666-donor mean, donors in an Asian-associated ancestry cluster had fewer N-insertions in productive TCRs, according to a later genetic analysis. Linkage disequilibrium might explain the correlated functional status among segregating V segments, but an unknown experimental factor could not be excluded. A cluster of highly shared sequence variants was judged likely to represent a technical artifact of the sequencing pipeline. The classifier was reported to diagnose cytomegalovirus status with high specificity and sensitivity in both the original cohort and the validation cohort. Across donors, most TCR sequences were observed very rarely, whereas some public TCRs were present in many individuals. The presence/absence analyses assumed that sequencing depth was roughly uniform across donors, and that assumption may not be true. A further reported finding was that TCR beta sequences accurately predicted the HLA-A and HLA-B alleles for most subjects in the first cohort. Immune exposure information for the cohort was limited to CMV serostatus. Assigning TCR associations to individual alleles was difficult when HLA alleles, especially DR and DQ, strongly co-occurred. In the study, around 160 TCR beta chains were listed as associated with cytomegalovirus. A later analysis associated 16,951 TCR beta sequences with specific HLA alleles at a false discovery rate of 0.05. The authors suggested that the approach could potentially be generalized to other disease states and immunological phenotypes.

Libraries were prepared through the immunoSEQ multiplex PCR assay. A mixture of 60 forward primers for TCR Vbeta segments and 13 reverse primers for TCR Jbeta segments was used in the multiplex PCR. The CDR3 region of rearranged TCR beta genes was amplified from genomic DNA by a multiplex PCR assay. Amplified TCR beta libraries were sequenced as 87-base-pair reads on the Illumina HiSeq System. The authors processed their data as follows. A later analysis counted 75 million to 100 million unique TCR beta chains across the 666 repertoires, and some 11 million of these chains were shared by at least two donors. Raw reads were error-corrected and collapsed into unique sequences by a nearest-neighbor algorithm in which closely related sequences were merged to remove PCR and sequencing errors. V, D and J gene segments were assigned by aligning CDR3 sequences to IMGT reference sequences. For a sequence to be retained, a match of at least six nucleotides to both a V gene segment and a J gene segment was required. A rearrangement was called productive if the CDR3 had no stop codons and remained in frame with V and J, and every other rearrangement was called non-productive. Following IMGT convention, CDR3 was defined as the stretch from the second conserved V-encoded cysteine to the conserved J-encoded phenylalanine. The earlier analysis of around 640 of the donors excluded sequences that lacked an unambiguous match to a single V gene segment. An earlier analysis of 587 of the donors classified V segments as functional when productive rearrangements were above 56.7% and as segregating when the standard deviation between donors was above 5%. To diagnose cytomegalovirus status from the catalog of TCR beta chain sequences, a statistical classification framework was built. In a later analysis, V and J genes were assigned by comparing TCR nucleotide sequences against IMGT/GENE-DB human TR gene sequences. In a later analysis, CDR3 sequences and most-parsimonious VDJ recombination scenarios were assigned using the TCRdist pipeline. In a later analysis, each TCR beta chain was defined by its CDR3 amino acid sequence together with its V-gene family, and reads lacking a unique V-gene family were excluded. To address suspected cross-contamination and a sequencing artifact, a later analysis removed 592 highly shared, low-generation-probability nucleotide sequences. In a later analysis, a clonal expansion index for each public chain was calculated from normalized within-repertoire ranks of inferred template counts. In a later analysis, generation probabilities were computed using a VDJ recombination model fitted to out-of-frame rearrangements, and the results were checked against IGoR. In a later analysis, hypergeometric tests were used to score TCR-TCR, TCR-HLA and TCR-CMV co-occurrence, with a repertoire-size bias correction applied to TCR pairs. To estimate false discovery rates, a later analysis permuted the HLA or CMV assignments 20 times. In a later analysis, co-occurring TCRs were grouped using DBSCAN, and TCRdist sequence similarity was added for clustering within HLA-allele-positive subsets. Repertoires with fewer than 30,000 or more than 120,000 public chains were left out of co-occurrence clustering, as were a handful of repertoires with anomalous nucleotide sharing. This is the immuneACCESS table as TCRdb keeps it, with only in-frame sequences that have V and J called. A part of the clones is gone; compared with another copy, unresolved V genes explain less than half, and the rest is unexplained. V and J calls and clone size are as listed in that table; D and trimming were resolved from the DNA. Recorded for this sample are approximately 170,000 clones; 70% to 80% of them occurred a single time. Over 8% of the sample is taken by the ten largest.

The CDR3 has 12 amino acids, counting the end cysteine and phenylalanine. The DNA shown is the 36-base CDR3, in frame from base 1. Deletion took 8 bases off V and 1 base off J, with a span of 8 bases between the germline ends. CDR1 and CDR2 are drawn from the germline V gene: ENHRY, SYGVKD. This TCR was recovered from a man younger than 30 in good health and CMV-seropositive. In this chain, TRBV10-3 is recombined with TRBJ1-1; the D segment could be TRBD1, given 5 matching bases. The sample taken for sequencing was PBMCs. For the CDR3, the sequence is CAIYDRNTEAFF. At the DNA level, the sequence is TGTGCCATCTATGACAGGAACACTGAAGCTTTCTTT.